This passage covers 2 T cell receptor beta chains from one sample sequenced in a study of regulatory T cells. These receptors are not linked to any known antigen. The PCR used 52 TRBV and 13 TRBJ primers. TCRdb keeps only in-frame clones here, not all; method: immunoSEQ multiplex PCR. The table has roughly 23,000 clones, roughly 84% seen once. Overall study findings and caveats: In CD3G-deficient patients, conventional CD4+ T cells were enriched for hydrophobic CDR3 residues at positions 6 and 7.

Sample: conventional CD4+ T cells sorted from blood. The receptor source for this set is a child younger than 18 with CD3G deficiency.

J is TRBJ1-1 and V is TRBV30; tentative D call: TRBD1 (5 bases). The CDR3 consists of 13 residues. V was pared by 1 base and J by 10 bases, with 16 bases between. In germline, CDR1 is GTSNPN, CDR2 SVGIG (reference sequence). The DNA for the CDR3 is TGTGCCTGGAGTGAAGATCGAGGGGCAGGAGCTTTCTTT. Translated: CAWSEDRGAGAFF.

The chain combines TRBV7-9 with TRBJ2-3; 9 positions agree with TRBD1. V lost 3 bases and J lost 4; bases outside the gene matches: 5. The CDR3 consists of 15 residues. Germline lookup yields CDR1 SEHNR and CDR2 FQNEAQ (reference sequence). The DNA for the CDR3 is TGTGCCAGCAGCTTTGGACAGGGGTCGGCAGATACGCAGTATTTT. Protein product: CASSFGQGSADTQYF.